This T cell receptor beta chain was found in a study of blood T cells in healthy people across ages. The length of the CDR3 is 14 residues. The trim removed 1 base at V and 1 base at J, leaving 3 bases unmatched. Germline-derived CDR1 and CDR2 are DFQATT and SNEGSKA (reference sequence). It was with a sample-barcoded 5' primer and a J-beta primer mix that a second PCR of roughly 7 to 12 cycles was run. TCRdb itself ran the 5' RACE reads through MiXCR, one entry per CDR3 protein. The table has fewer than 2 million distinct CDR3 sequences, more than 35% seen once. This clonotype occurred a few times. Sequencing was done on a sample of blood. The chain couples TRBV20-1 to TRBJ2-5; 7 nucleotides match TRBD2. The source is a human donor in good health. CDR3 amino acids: CSARGAGAQETQYF. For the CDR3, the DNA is TGCAGTGCTAGAGGGGCGGGAGCCCAAGAGACCCAGTACTTC.